These T cell receptor beta chains were read from a single sample in a study. A single record per CDR3 protein comes from TCRdb applying MiXCR to the 5' RACE reads. This sample yields roughly 64,000 distinct CDR3 sequences, of which about 22% are seen a single time; 2.5% to 3.5% belongs to the top ten. Sequenced input: memory CD4+ T cells sorted from a lymph node. The receptor source for this set is a female donor with breast cancer. Both conserved end residues are part of each CDR3. D genes are given only for firm matches. Clone size appears in some rows only: once, few, many, or a class for an expanded clone.

TRBV6-5	14	TRBD2	TRBJ2-1	.	CASSQGLAGNEQFF	TGTGCCAGCAGTCAAGGACTAGCGGGAAATGAGCAGTTCTTC
TRBV28	14	.	TRBJ1-5	few	CASSPRALLQPQHF	TGTGCCAGCAGCCCTCGCGCCCTCCTTCAGCCCCAGCATTTT
TRBV29-1	16	.	TRBJ2-1	.	CSVEAPTGGTYNEQFF	TGCAGCGTTGAAGCCCCAACTGGCGGGACCTACAATGAGCAGTTCTTC
TRBV11-2	16	.	TRBJ2-7	few	CASSSRSGLSTYEQYF	TGCGCCAGCAGCTCAAGAAGTGGTCTGAGTACCTACGAGCAGTACTTC
TRBV20-1	12	.	TRBJ1-6	few	CSAYDRNSPLHF	TGCAGTGCGTACGACAGAAATTCACCCCTCCACTTT
TRBV20-1	14	TRBD2	TRBJ2-1	.	CSARRPSGINEQFF	TGCAGTGCTAGGAGGCCTAGCGGGATCAATGAGCAGTTCTTC
TRBV9	14	.	TRBJ2-4	.	CASSVGTTGGIQYF	TGTGCCAGCAGCGTAGGCACAACAGGAGGCATTCAGTACTTC
TRBV20-1	11	.	TRBJ2-1	.	CSARVYNEQFF	TGCAGTGCTAGAGTCTACAATGAGCAGTTCTTC
TRBV29-1	12	TRBD1	TRBJ2-3	.	CRVEDLGQTQYF	TGCCGCGTTGAAGATCTGGGACAGACGCAGTATTTT
TRBV6-1	13	.	TRBJ1-2	few	CASSEAGNYGYTF	TGTGCCAGCAGTGAGGCAGGGAACTATGGCTACACCTTC
TRBV5-1	15	.	TRBJ2-5	.	CASSLGTRPEETQYF	TGCGCCAGCAGCTTGGGGACTCGACCCGAAGAGACCCAGTACTTC
TRBV5-6	14	TRBD1	TRBJ2-5	many	CASSLGQGGETQYF	TGTGCCAGCAGCTTGGGACAGGGGGGAGAGACCCAGTACTTC
TRBV5-1	13	.	TRBJ2-1	.	CASSLGQISEQFF	TGCGCCAGCAGCTTGGGGCAAATCAGTGAGCAGTTCTTC
TRBV20-1	12	TRBD1	TRBJ1-2	.	CSAWTTGNGYTF	TGCAGTGCCTGGACGACAGGGAATGGCTACACCTTC
TRBV5-1	15	TRBD2	TRBJ2-5	.	CASATGLAGGETQHF	TGCGCCAGCGCCACCGGATTAGCGGGTGGGGAGACCCAGCACTTC
TRBV7-8	14	.	TRBJ2-7	.	CASSPLYSSYEQYF	TGTGCCAGCAGCCCTCTGTATAGTTCCTACGAGCAGTACTTC
TRBV4-2	15	TRBD1	TRBJ1-2	.	CASSQVAGGNYGYTF	TGTGCCAGCAGCCAAGTGGCAGGGGGAAACTATGGCTACACCTTC
TRBV5-6	14	.	TRBJ1-2	few	CASSLGGIVYGYTF	TGTGCCAGCAGCTTAGGGGGTATAGTCTATGGCTACACCTTC
TRBV20-1	12	.	TRBJ1-1	.	CSVLGAGTEAFF	TGCAGTGTCCTAGGGGCGGGCACTGAAGCTTTCTTT
TRBV5-1	16	.	TRBJ2-2	few	CASSFWAESNTGELFF	TGCGCCAGCAGCTTCTGGGCAGAGTCGAACACCGGGGAGCTGTTTTTT
TRBV7-2	13	.	TRBJ2-1	few	CASSNYLMDEQFF	TGTGCCAGCAGCAACTACTTGATGGATGAGCAGTTCTTC
TRBV12-3/TRBV12-4	13	.	TRBJ1-6	.	CASSLGQISPLHF	TGTGCCAGCAGTTTAGGACAGATTTCACCCCTCCACTTT
TRBV7-3	16	TRBD2	TRBJ2-5	few	CASSLVSGGRQETQYF	TGTGCCAGCAGCTTAGTTAGCGGGGGGCGACAAGAGACCCAGTACTTC
TRBV5-1	13	.	TRBJ1-4	.	CASSFDRPEKLFF	TGCGCCAGCAGCTTTGACAGACCCGAAAAACTGTTTTTT
TRBV6-1	15	TRBD2	TRBJ2-7	.	CASSETNLAGYEQYF	TGTGCCAGCAGTGAAACGAACCTAGCGGGCTACGAGCAGTACTTC
TRBV24-1	12	.	TRBJ2-1	.	CATSDFRNEQFF	TGTGCCACCAGTGATTTCAGGAATGAGCAGTTCTTC
TRBV5-1	17	.	TRBJ2-1	once	CASSSRPGSGIGNEQFF	TGCGCCAGCAGCTCCCGTCCGGGTAGCGGTATAGGGAATGAGCAGTTCTTC
TRBV7-2	16	.	TRBJ2-7	.	CASSPILALSSYEQYF	TGTGCCAGCAGCCCGATACTAGCCTTAAGCTCCTACGAGCAGTACTTC
TRBV5-1	15	.	TRBJ2-3	few	CASSFGGPSTDTQYF	TGCGCCAGCAGCTTTGGAGGGCCTAGCACAGATACGCAGTATTTT
TRBV20-1	17	TRBD2	TRBJ2-1	few	CSARGLRLAGGVDEQFF	TGCAGTGCTAGAGGGTTGAGACTAGCGGGAGGGGTAGATGAGCAGTTCTTC
TRBV11-1	11	.	TRBJ2-4	many	CASSLGDIQYF	TGTGCCAGCAGTCTGGGGGACATTCAGTACTTC
TRBV27	12	TRBD1	TRBJ1-6	many	CASRDSNSPLHF	TGTGCCAGCCGGGACAGTAATTCACCCCTCCACTTT
TRBV30	14	TRBD1	TRBJ2-6	few	CAANRGLGANVLTF	TGTGCCGCCAACAGGGGGCTAGGGGCCAACGTCCTGACTTTC
TRBV5-1	16	.	TRBJ1-3	.	CASSLGFGKTGNTIYF	TGCGCCAGCAGCTTGGGCTTCGGAAAAACTGGAAACACCATATATTTT
TRBV20-1	12	TRBD1	TRBJ1-1	many	CSARQGSTEAFF	TGCAGTGCCAGACAGGGAAGTACTGAAGCTTTCTTT
TRBV5-8	13	.	TRBJ2-3	.	CASRSTGTDTQYF	TGTGCCAGCAGAAGCACGGGAACAGATACGCAGTATTTT
TRBV11-1	12	.	TRBJ1-5	.	CASSLPHQPQHF	TGTGCCAGCAGCTTACCCCATCAGCCCCAGCATTTT
TRBV2	11	.	TRBJ2-3	few	CASSEATVQYF	TGTGCCAGCAGTGAAGCGACGGTCCAGTATTTT
TRBV5-1	13	TRBD1	TRBJ1-5	few	CASSTDRNQPQHF	TGCGCCAGCAGCACGGACAGGAATCAGCCCCAGCATTTT
TRBV7-2	14	TRBD2	TRBJ2-3	few	CASSLASGGDTQYF	TGTGCCAGCAGCTTAGCTAGCGGGGGGGATACGCAGTATTTT
TRBV5-1	15	.	TRBJ1-4	few	CASHLSGAAGEKLFF	TGCGCCAGCCACCTTTCAGGGGCCGCGGGAGAAAAACTGTTTTTT
TRBV20-1	16	TRBD1	TRBJ2-5	many	CSARDGGTGIQETQYF	TGCAGTGCTAGAGATGGTGGGACAGGGATACAAGAGACCCAGTACTTC
TRBV7-6	15	.	TRBJ2-3	many	CASSSRAGVTDTQYF	TGTGCCAGCAGCTCCCGAGCCGGGGTCACAGATACGCAGTATTTT
TRBV2	12	.	TRBJ1-2	.	CASDSKSYGYTF	TGTGCCAGCGACAGTAAGTCTTATGGCTACACCTTC
TRBV6-5	15	TRBD1	TRBJ1-5	.	CASSPAGQGSQPQHF	TGTGCCAGCAGTCCAGCGGGACAGGGAAGTCAGCCCCAGCATTTT
TRBV7-3	13	.	TRBJ2-1	few	CASSLYRDNEQFF	TGTGCCAGCAGCTTATACAGGGACAATGAGCAGTTCTTC
TRBV20-1	14	TRBD2	TRBJ2-1	few	CSARSGRITYEQFF	TGCAGTGCTCGTAGCGGGCGGATTACCTATGAGCAGTTCTTC
TRBV6-1	11	.	TRBJ1-5	.	CASRSLAAQHF	TGTGCCAGCAGGTCCTTAGCAGCCCAGCATTTT
TRBV18	17	TRBD1	TRBJ2-1	many	CASSPPNRGQGYNEQFF	TGTGCCAGCTCACCACCGAACAGGGGGCAAGGCTACAATGAGCAGTTCTTC
TRBV3-1	11	.	TRBJ2-1	few	CASSRYNEQFF	TGTGCCAGCAGCCGTTATAATGAGCAGTTCTTC
TRBV4-3	16	TRBD1	TRBJ1-2	few	CASSQGLQGANYGYTF	TGCGCCAGCAGCCAAGGACTTCAGGGGGCTAACTATGGCTACACCTTC
TRBV7-2	16	TRBD2	TRBJ2-5	.	CASSLSSGRARETQYF	TGTGCCAGCAGCTTGAGTAGCGGGAGGGCGCGAGAGACCCAGTACTTC
TRBV4-1	14	.	TRBJ2-1	.	CASSQWTTVNEQFF	TGCGCCAGCAGCCAATGGACTACCGTCAATGAGCAGTTCTTC
TRBV6-2/TRBV6-3	15	.	TRBJ2-7	few	CASSPRDFYSYEQYF	TGTGCCAGCAGCCCGAGGGACTTTTACTCCTACGAGCAGTACTTC
TRBV4-3	16	TRBD1	TRBJ1-4	.	CASSQDGRTGSEKLFF	TGCGCCAGCAGCCAAGATGGTAGGACAGGTTCGGAAAAACTGTTTTTT
TRBV7-6	16	.	TRBJ2-2	many	CASRGGSGIVTGELFF	TGTGCCAGCAGGGGGGGCAGCGGGATCGTCACCGGGGAGCTGTTTTTT
TRBV7-2	13	.	TRBJ2-7	.	CASSLGLTGEQYF	TGTGCCAGCAGCTTAGGGCTCACAGGCGAGCAGTACTTC
TRBV5-5	14	.	TRBJ1-4	.	CASSFDGQIEKLFF	TGTGCCAGCAGCTTTGACGGACAGATTGAAAAACTGTTTTTT
TRBV20-1	14	.	TRBJ1-6	.	CSARELVGGTPLHF	TGCAGTGCTAGAGAGTTGGTTGGGGGTACACCCCTCCACTTT